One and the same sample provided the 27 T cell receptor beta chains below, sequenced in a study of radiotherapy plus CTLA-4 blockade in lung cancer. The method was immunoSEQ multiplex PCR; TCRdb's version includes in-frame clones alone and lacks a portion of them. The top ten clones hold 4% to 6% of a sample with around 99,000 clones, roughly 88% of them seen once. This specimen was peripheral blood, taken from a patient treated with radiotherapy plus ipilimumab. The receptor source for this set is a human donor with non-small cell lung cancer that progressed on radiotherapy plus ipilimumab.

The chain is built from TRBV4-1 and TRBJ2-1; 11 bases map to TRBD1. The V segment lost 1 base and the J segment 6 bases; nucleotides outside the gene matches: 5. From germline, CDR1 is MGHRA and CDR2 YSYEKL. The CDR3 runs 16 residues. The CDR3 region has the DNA TGCGCCAGCAGCCAAGGGATCGGGACAGGGGGCAATGAGCAGTTCTTC. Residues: CASSQGIGTGGNEQFF.

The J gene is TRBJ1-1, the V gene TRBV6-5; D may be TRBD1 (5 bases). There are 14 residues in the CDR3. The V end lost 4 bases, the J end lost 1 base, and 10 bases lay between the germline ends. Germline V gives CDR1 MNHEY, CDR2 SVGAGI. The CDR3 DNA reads TGTGCCAGCAGTTGGGGACGTAGGAACACTGAAGCTTTCTTT. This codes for CASSWGRRNTEAFF.

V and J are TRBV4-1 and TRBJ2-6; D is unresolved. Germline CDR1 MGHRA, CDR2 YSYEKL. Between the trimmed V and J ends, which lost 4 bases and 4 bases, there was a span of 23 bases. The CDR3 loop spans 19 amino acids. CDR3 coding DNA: TGCGCCAGCAGCCCACAAGGACGAGTCCGGTCCACCGGGGCCAACGTCCTGACTTTC. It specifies CASSPQGRVRSTGANVLTF.

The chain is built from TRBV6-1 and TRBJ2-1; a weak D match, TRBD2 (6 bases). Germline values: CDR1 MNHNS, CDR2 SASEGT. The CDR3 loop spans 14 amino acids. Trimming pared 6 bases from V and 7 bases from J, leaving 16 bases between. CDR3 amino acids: CASRRDGSRNEQFF. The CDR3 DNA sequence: TGTGCCAGCAGGAGGGACGGGAGCCGGAATGAGCAGTTCTTC.

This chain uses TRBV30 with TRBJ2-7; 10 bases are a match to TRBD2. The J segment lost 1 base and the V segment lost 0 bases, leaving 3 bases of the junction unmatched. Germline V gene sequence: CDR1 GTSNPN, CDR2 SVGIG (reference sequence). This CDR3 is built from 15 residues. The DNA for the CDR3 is TGTGCCTGGAGTGTTAGGACTAGCGGTTCCTACGAGCAGTACTTC. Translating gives CAWSVRTSGSYEQYF. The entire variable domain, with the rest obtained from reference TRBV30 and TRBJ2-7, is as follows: SQTIHQWPATLVQPVGSPLSLECTVEGTSNPNLYWYRQAAGRGLQLLFYSVGIGQISSEVPQNLSASRPQDRQFILSSKKLLLSDSGFYLCAWSVRTSGSYEQYFGPGTRLTVT.

CDR3 sequence reads: CSVRDRGSGETQYF. The CDR3 nucleotides read TGCAGCGTCCGGGACAGGGGGAGCGGAGAGACCCAGTACTTC. This rearrangement joins TRBV29-1 to TRBJ2-5, with 11 bases fitting TRBD1. J was trimmed by 4 bases and V by 6 bases; bases with no gene match: 7. The CDR3 runs 14 residues. Looked up from germline, CDR1 is SQVTM and CDR2 is ANQGSEA.

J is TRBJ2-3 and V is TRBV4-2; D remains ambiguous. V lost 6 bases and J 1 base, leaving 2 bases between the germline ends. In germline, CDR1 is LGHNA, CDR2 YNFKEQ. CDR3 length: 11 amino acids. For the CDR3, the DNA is TGTGCCAGCAGAGGCACAGATACGCAGTATTTT. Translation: CASRGTDTQYF.

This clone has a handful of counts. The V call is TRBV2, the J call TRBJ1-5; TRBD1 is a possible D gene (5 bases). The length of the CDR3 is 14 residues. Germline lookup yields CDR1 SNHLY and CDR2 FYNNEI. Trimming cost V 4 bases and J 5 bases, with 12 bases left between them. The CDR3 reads CASSGAGFDQPQHF. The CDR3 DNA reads TGTGCCAGCAGTGGGGCAGGGTTTGATCAGCCCCAGCATTTT.

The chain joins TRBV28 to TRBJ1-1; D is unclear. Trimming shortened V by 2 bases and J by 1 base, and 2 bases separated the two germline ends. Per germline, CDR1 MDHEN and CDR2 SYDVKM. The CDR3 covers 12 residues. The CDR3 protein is CASSLRNTEAFF. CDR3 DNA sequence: TGTGCCAGCAGTTTAAGGAACACTGAAGCTTTCTTT.

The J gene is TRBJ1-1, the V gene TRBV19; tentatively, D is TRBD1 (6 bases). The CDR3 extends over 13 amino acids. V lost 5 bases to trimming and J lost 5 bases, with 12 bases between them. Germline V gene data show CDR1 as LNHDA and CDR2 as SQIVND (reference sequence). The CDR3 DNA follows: TGTGCCAGTAGTGCCGCTAGGGGGACTGAAGCTTTCTTT. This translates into CASSAARGTEAFF.

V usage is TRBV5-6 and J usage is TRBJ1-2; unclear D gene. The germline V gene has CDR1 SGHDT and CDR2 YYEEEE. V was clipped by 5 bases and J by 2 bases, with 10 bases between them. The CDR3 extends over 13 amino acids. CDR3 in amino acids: CASSLTVNYGYTF. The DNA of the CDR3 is TGTGCCAGCAGTTTGACGGTGAACTATGGCTACACCTTC.

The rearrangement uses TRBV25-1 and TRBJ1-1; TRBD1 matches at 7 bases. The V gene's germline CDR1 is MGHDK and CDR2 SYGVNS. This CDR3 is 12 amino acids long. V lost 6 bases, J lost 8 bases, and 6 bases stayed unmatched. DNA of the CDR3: TGTGCCAGCAGCCGGACAGGTGACGAAGCTTTCTTT. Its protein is CASSRTGDEAFF.

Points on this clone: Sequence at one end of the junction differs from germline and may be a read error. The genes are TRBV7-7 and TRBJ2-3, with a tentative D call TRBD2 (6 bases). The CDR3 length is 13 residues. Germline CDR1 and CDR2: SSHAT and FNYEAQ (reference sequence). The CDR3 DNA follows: TGTGCTAGCAGCCCGGGAGCGGCAGATACGCAGTATTTT. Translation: CASSPGAADTQYF.

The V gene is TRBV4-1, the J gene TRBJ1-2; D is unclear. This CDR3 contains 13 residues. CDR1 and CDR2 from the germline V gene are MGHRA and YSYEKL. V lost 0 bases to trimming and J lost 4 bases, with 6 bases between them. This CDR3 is CASSQEPSYGYTF. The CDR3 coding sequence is TGCGCCAGCAGCCAAGAGCCAAGCTATGGCTACACCTTC.

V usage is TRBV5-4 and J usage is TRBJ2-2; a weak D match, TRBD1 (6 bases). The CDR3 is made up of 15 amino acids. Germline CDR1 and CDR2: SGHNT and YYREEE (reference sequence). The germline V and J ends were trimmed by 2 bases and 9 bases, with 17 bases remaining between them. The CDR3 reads CASSFSQGEGRELFF. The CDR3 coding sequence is TGTGCCAGCAGCTTCTCACAGGGTGAGGGCAGGGAGCTGTTTTTT.

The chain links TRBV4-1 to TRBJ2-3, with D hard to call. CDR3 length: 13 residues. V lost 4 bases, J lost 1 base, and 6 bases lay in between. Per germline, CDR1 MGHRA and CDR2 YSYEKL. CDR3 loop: CASSPLGTDTQYF. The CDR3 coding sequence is TGCGCCAGCAGCCCCCTAGGCACAGATACGCAGTATTTT.

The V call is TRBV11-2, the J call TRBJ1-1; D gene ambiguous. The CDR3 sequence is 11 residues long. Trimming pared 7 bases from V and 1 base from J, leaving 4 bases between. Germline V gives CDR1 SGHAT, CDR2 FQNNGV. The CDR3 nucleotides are TGTGCCAGCAAGGAGAACACTGAAGCTTTCTTT. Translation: CASKENTEAFF. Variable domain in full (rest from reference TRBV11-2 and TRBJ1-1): EAGVAQSPRYKIIEKRQSVAFWCNPISGHATLYWYQQILGQGPKLLIQFQNNGVVDDSQLPKDRFSAERLKGVDSTLKIQPAKLEDSAVYLCASKENTEAFFGQGTRLTVV.

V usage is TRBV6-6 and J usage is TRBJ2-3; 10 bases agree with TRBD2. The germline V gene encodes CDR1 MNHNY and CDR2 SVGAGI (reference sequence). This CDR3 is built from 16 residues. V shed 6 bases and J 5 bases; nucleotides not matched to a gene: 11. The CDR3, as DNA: TGTGCCAGCAGCCGGCTGCTAGCGGGAGCGGAAGATACGCAGTATTTT. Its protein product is CASSRLLAGAEDTQYF.

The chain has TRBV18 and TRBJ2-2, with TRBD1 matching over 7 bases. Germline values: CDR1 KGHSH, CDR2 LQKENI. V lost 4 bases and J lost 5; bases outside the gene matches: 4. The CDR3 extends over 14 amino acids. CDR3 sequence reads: CASSQGQTTGELFF. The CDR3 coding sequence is TGTGCCAGCTCACAGGGACAGACGACCGGGGAGCTGTTTTTT.

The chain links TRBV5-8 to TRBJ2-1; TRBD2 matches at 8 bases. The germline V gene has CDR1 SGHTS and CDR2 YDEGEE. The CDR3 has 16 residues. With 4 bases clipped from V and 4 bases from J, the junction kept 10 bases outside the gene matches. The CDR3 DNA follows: TGTGCCAGCAGCCCTGGACGGGGCGGGAGGTACAATGAGCAGTTCTTC. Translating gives CASSPGRGGRYNEQFF.

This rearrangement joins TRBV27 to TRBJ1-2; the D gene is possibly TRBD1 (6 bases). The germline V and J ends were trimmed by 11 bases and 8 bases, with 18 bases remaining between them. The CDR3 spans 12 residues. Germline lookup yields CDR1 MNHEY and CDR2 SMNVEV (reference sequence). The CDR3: CAAAGHRTGYTF. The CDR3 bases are TGTGCCGCCGCGGGACACCGCACAGGCTACACCTTC.

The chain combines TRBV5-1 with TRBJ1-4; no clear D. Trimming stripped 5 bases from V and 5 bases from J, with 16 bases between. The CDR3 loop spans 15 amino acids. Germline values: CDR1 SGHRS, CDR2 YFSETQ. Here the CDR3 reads CASRSEAILNEKLFF. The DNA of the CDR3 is TGCGCCAGCAGGAGCGAGGCGATATTAAATGAAAAACTGTTTTTT.

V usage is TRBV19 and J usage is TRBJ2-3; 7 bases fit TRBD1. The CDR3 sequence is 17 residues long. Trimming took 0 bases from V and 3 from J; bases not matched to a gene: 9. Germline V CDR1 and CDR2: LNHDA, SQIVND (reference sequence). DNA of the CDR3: TGTGCCAGTAGTATAGACCTCACAGGGGAAGCGACAGATACGCAGTATTTT. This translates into CASSIDLTGEATDTQYF.

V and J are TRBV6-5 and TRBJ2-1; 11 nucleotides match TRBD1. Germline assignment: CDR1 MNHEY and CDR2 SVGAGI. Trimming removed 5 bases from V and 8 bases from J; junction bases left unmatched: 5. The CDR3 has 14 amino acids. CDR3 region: CASSEGTGGYEQFF. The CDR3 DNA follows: TGTGCCAGCAGTGAGGGGACAGGGGGGTATGAGCAGTTCTTC.

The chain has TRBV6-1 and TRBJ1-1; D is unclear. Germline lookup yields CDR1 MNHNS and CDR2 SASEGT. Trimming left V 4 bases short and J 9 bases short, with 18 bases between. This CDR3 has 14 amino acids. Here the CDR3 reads CASSVTGSGGKAFF. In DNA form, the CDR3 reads TGTGCCAGCAGTGTAACCGGGAGTGGCGGAAAAGCTTTCTTT.

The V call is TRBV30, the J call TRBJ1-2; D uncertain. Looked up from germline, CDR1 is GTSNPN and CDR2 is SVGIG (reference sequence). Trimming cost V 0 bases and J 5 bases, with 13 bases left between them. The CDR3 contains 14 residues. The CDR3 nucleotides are TGTGCCTGGAGTGTAGGGCGCCCTGAGTATGGCTACACCTTC. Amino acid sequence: CAWSVGRPEYGYTF. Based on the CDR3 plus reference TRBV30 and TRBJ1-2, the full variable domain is SQTIHQWPATLVQPVGSPLSLECTVEGTSNPNLYWYRQAAGRGLQLLFYSVGIGQISSEVPQNLSASRPQDRQFILSSKKLLLSDSGFYLCAWSVGRPEYGYTFGSGTRLTVV.

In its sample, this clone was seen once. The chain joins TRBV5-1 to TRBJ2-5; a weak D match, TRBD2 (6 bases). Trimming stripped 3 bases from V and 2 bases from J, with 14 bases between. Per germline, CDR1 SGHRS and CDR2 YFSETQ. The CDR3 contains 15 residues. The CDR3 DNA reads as TGCGCCAGCAGCTCCTCCGGGAGTAGGCAAGAGACCCAGTACTTC. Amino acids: CASSSSGSRQETQYF.